Listed below are T cell receptor beta chains from one sample, sequenced in a study of T-cell memory formation after mild COVID-19. MiXCR, run by TCRdb on the 5' RACE reads, gives a single entry per CDR3 protein. The repertoire holds 300,000 to 400,000 distinct CDR3 sequences, with roughly 14% as singletons. Material for sequencing was PBMCs or a T cell subset sorted from them (not recorded which). The receptors shown here come from a man between 18 and 29 years old who had mild COVID-19 (a few samples of this study predate the infection). Cell type and time point are not known. Each CDR3 is given with its conserved first and last residue. A D gene is named only where the DNA matches it firmly. Clone sizes are given selectively: once, few, many, or a class where the clone is expanded.

size,D,length,J,V,CDR3,DNA
.,.,16,TRBJ1-2,TRBV6-4,CASSEFPSSGSDGYTF,TGTGCCAGCAGTGAATTTCCTTCCTCAGGGAGCGATGGCTACACCTTC
few,.,15,TRBJ2-3,TRBV7-9,CASSPSVGIADTQYF,TGTGCCAGCAGCCCCTCGGTGGGGATAGCAGATACGCAGTATTTT
many,.,10,TRBJ2-1,TRBV6-5,CASGYNEQFF,TGTGCCAGCGGATACAATGAGCAGTTCTTC
many,.,17,TRBJ2-7,TRBV5-1,CASSLVGDSNLNYEQYF,TGCGCCAGCAGCTTGGTCGGCGACAGCAACCTCAATTACGAGCAGTACTTC
.,TRBD2,17,TRBJ2-5,TRBV20-1,CSAQLAGGQRIQETQYF,TGCAGTGCTCAACTAGCGGGGGGCCAAAGGATCCAAGAGACCCAGTACTTC
many,.,13,TRBJ1-1,TRBV7-2,CASSLVQNTEAFF,TGTGCCAGCAGCTTAGTGCAAAACACTGAAGCTTTCTTT
few,.,11,TRBJ1-1,TRBV29-1,CSVGRNTEAFF,TGCAGCGTTGGACGTAACACTGAAGCTTTCTTT
.,TRBD2,14,TRBJ2-1,TRBV7-3,CASSRLAGPNEQFF,TGTGCCAGCAGCCGACTAGCGGGCCCCAATGAGCAGTTCTTC
.,TRBD2,14,TRBJ2-3,TRBV29-1,CSVRERGGTDTQYF,TGCAGCGTTAGAGAGCGGGGGGGCACAGATACGCAGTATTTT
many,.,14,TRBJ2-3,TRBV5-1,CASSKQEVTDTQYF,TGCGCCAGCAGCAAACAGGAGGTCACAGATACGCAGTATTTT
.,TRBD2,16,TRBJ2-3,TRBV6-6,CASSLSGGASTDTQYF,TGTGCCAGCAGCCTTAGCGGGGGAGCTAGCACAGATACGCAGTATTTT
few,.,17,TRBJ1-2,TRBV6-8,CASSYDFIGGANYGYTF,TGTGCCAGCAGTTATGATTTTATTGGGGGCGCGAATTATGGCTACACCTTC
.,TRBD1,15,TRBJ1-2,TRBV7-8,CASSIQGISNYGYTF,TGTGCCAGCAGCATACAGGGGATCTCTAACTATGGCTACACCTTC
.,.,13,TRBJ1-5,TRBV7-9,CASSDSANQPQHF,TGTGCCAGCAGCGATAGTGCAAATCAGCCCCAGCATTTT
.,.,12,TRBJ1-1,TRBV28,CASTSSAVEAFF,TGTGCCAGCACCTCTTCCGCAGTTGAAGCTTTCTTT
few,.,13,TRBJ2-1,TRBV20-1,CSAAPTSYNEQFF,TGCAGTGCCGCCCCAACCTCTTACAATGAGCAGTTCTTC
few,TRBD2,16,TRBJ2-1,TRBV12-3/TRBV12-4,CASHWGTPGTSHEQFF,TGTGCCAGCCACTGGGGGACGCCCGGGACTAGCCATGAGCAGTTCTTC